This TCR beta chain was captured in a study of Ad26.COV2.S vaccination and SARS-CoV-2 variants. Details on this clone: No antigen is known for it.

This table comes from immunoSEQ multiplex PCR, and its TCRdb copy is limited to in-frame clones, with some not included. This sample carries about 400,000 clones, over 80% of them seen once, and the ten largest clones take about 1.6%. This CDR3 has 17 residues. V lost 5 bases to trimming and J lost 0 bases, with 20 bases between them. From germline, CDR1 is LNHDA and CDR2 SQIVND (reference sequence). Study-level points and caveats: Total T cell responses, in the TCR breadth and depth analyses, may have been underestimated.

Treatment denoted: over 15 received Ad26.COV2.S at low or high dose, single or two shots; about 5 received placebo; per-sample allocation not given. Following the first vaccine or placebo injection, samples were taken on day 63. Adults aged 18-55 years in Boston included the donor. The vaccine antigen was prefusion-stabilized Wuhan SARS-CoV-2 spike. This chain connects TRBV19 to TRBJ2-7; D is perhaps TRBD1 (6 bases). The sample here was peripheral blood, taken in a trial of Ad26.COV2.S vaccine versus placebo. This clonotype originated in a person aged 18 to 59 who received the Ad26.COV2.S COVID-19 vaccine or a placebo. Here the CDR3 reads CASSEDPGTSYSYEQYF. CDR3 sequence (DNA): TGTGCCAGTAGTGAAGACCCAGGGACATCTTACTCCTACGAGCAGTACTTC.